This record concerns one T cell receptor (beta chain) sequence. Its antigen remains unknown. The source of the sample is a study of CD8+ T cells in alopecia areata. Study-wide points: Scalp sample sequencing also detects resident alphabeta T cells of normal skin.

The authors extracted RNA and reverse transcribed it into cDNA as the sequencing template. Here immunoSEQ multiplex PCR was the method, and the copy in TCRdb shows in-frame clones only, minus some. The table includes roughly 190,000 clones, 60% detected once. Treatment specified: oral pan-JAK inhibitor, 5-10 mg twice daily. The CDR3 contains 14 residues. Germline loops: CDR1 MRHNA, CDR2 SNTAGT. V trimming: 6 bases; J trimming: 9 bases; junction bases outside the gene matches: 9. The gene calls are TRBV6-4 and TRBJ2-1; 9 positions agree with TRBD1. The TCR sequence derives from a human donor with alopecia areata. The sequencing used CD4+ T cells sorted from blood, collected at week 24, from a patient treated with tofacitinib. The CDR3 DNA is TGTGCCAGCAGCCCTGGGACAGGGATGGGTGAGCAGTTCTTC. This translates into CASSPGTGMGEQFF.